This TCR beta chain was sequenced for a study of cytomegalovirus exposure and HLA in healthy donors. PCR was performed using 60 Vbeta and 13 Jbeta primers. The repertoire was sequenced with immunoSEQ multiplex PCR; TCRdb's copy has only in-frame clones and lacks some. The sample has approximately 190,000 clones, 87% seen once; the top ten hold 1% to 1.5%. The CDR3 is made up of 16 amino acids. CDR1 is MDHEN and CDR2 is SYDVKM in the germline V gene. Trimming at V came to 5 bases and at J to 2 bases, leaving 8 bases not matched to a gene. This TCR came from a man aged 25-40 years in good health and CMV-seronegative. The chain links TRBV28 to TRBJ2-7; 11 bases match TRBD2. The sample taken for sequencing was PBMCs. For the CDR3, the DNA is TGTGCCAGCAGTGGGGTGGGACTAGCGGAAGCCTACGAGCAGTACTTC. Its translation is CASSGVGLAEAYEQYF.